Sequencing of this T cell receptor beta chain was carried out in a study of human T cells and chemical hapten exposure. Looking at the study overall: 2% DPC was applied to roughly 2 cm by roughly 2 cm of upper inner arm skin for sensitization. There were weekly diphenylcyclopropenone doses to the scalp for patients throughout the roughly 24-week study.

CDR1 is SGHTA and CDR2 is FQGNSA in the germline V gene. The CDR3 has 12 residues. This clonotype was observed a few times. The junction departs from the called germline gene at one end, perhaps through a read error. Authors' processing steps: Sample-level TCR yields exhibited a median of approximately 88,000, with a range of roughly 20,000 to 750,000. TCRdb analysed the RACE reads with MiXCR anew, one entry per CDR3 protein. TCRdb, not the authors, supplied the V and J calls. Among nearly 80,000 distinct CDR3 sequences, over 9% were seen once, and the ten largest hold 1.3% to 1.5%. This sample's time point: patch test 1, 2 weeks after DPC sensitization. The treatment: therapeutic diphenylcyclopropenone sensitization with weekly scalp DPC.

This clonotype was sampled from a woman in her fifties or sixties with alopecia areata. Some clones in this sample may be carry-over from other donors' samples. Specimen: whole blood, collected in connection with sensitization to the hapten diphenylcyclopropenone (DPC). The rearrangement joins TRBV7-2 to TRBJ2-3, with D perhaps TRBD2 (6 bases). The DNA of the CDR3 is TGTGCCAGCAGCTTCCCGGGACTCACGCGGTATTTT. Translation: CASSFPGLTRYF.